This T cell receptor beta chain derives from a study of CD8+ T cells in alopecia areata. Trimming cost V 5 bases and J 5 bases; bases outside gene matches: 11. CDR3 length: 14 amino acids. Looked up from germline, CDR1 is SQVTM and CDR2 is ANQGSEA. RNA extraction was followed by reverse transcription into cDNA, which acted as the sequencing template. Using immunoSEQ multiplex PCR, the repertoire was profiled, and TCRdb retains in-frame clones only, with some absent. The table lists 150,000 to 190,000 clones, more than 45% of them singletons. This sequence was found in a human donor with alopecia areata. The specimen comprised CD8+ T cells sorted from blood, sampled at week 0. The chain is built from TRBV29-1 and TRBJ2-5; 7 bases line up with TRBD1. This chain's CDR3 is CSVHLTGLGETQYF. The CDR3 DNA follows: TGCAGCGTTCATTTGACAGGGCTTGGGGAGACCCAGTACTTC.